These 11 T cell receptor beta chains came from one sample sequenced in a study of beta chain features in type 1 diabetes. Regarding the study as a whole: For Type 1 diabetes patients, all four CD4+ subsets carried TCRB CDR3s that were moderately but significantly shorter.

Their cognate antigens are unknown. The entirety of the isolated RNA underwent reverse transcription, so expressed TCRB transcripts were sequenced. The data were produced by immunoSEQ multiplex PCR, yet TCRdb's version contains in-frame clones alone and is incomplete. This sample has tens of thousands of clones, with approximately 61% found just once. Sequenced: Tregs from blood. The receptors here all came from a man aged 30-40 years with type 1 diabetes. Some clones in this sample may be carry-over from other donors' samples.

This clone was seen a handful of times. The chain links TRBV27 to TRBJ2-1; D perhaps matches TRBD1 (6 bases). V was pared by 2 bases and J by 5 bases, with 7 bases between. Germline V lookup: CDR1 MNHEY, CDR2 SMNVEV (reference sequence). This CDR3 has 13 amino acids. This CDR3 reads CASSLTGHNEQFF. CDR3 sequence (DNA): TGTGCCAGCAGTTTAACAGGGCACAATGAGCAGTTCTTC.

This chain uses TRBV7-8 with TRBJ2-7, with 11 bases aligning to TRBD2. This CDR3 contains 14 residues. Germline assignment: CDR1 SGHVS and CDR2 FQNEAQ. V shed 3 bases, J shed 2 bases, and the junction held 0 bases outside the gene matches. The CDR3, as DNA: TGTGCCAGCAGCTTTAGCGGGGGGGCCTACGAGCAGTACTTC. Amino acids: CASSFSGGAYEQYF.

This clone was detected once. The V and J genes are TRBV11-2 and TRBJ2-4; D possibly corresponds to TRBD2 (7 bases). This CDR3 is built from 16 residues. Germline CDR1 reads SGHAT; CDR2 reads FQNNGV. The V gene lost 1 base and the J gene lost 8 bases, with 18 bases spanning the gap. The CDR3 sequence is CASSLGGGPPLDIQYF. CDR3 DNA sequence: TGTGCCAGCAGCTTAGGGGGGGGGCCTCCCCTGGACATTCAGTACTTC.

The rearrangement links TRBV25-1 to TRBJ2-1; 7 nucleotides align to TRBD2. Germline V gene sequence: CDR1 MGHDK, CDR2 SYGVNS. The CDR3 is 11 residues long. Trimming removed 5 bases from V and 14 bases from J; junction bases left unmatched: 6. The CDR3 bases are TGTGCCAGCAGTATCGGGGGGAGAGAGTTCTTC. As protein: CASSIGGREFF.

This chain links TRBV30 with TRBJ2-1; D is perhaps TRBD2 (6 bases). With 0 bases removed from V and 0 bases from J, the gap between germline ends came to 6 bases. This CDR3 has 14 residues. Germline V gene sequence: CDR1 GTSNPN, CDR2 SVGIG (reference sequence). The chain's CDR3 is CAWSVGGSYNEQFF. The CDR3 DNA sequence: TGTGCCTGGAGTGTCGGGGGCTCCTACAATGAGCAGTTCTTC.

The chain joins TRBV7-2 to TRBJ2-2; D not certain. In germline, CDR1 is SGHTA, CDR2 FQGNSA. This CDR3 spans 14 amino acids. Trimming pared 4 bases from V and 3 bases from J, leaving 9 bases between. CDR3 sequence reads: CASSSSRYTGELFF. The CDR3, as DNA: TGTGCCAGCAGCTCGAGTCGGTACACCGGGGAGCTGTTTTTT. The whole variable domain, filled in from reference TRBV7-2 and TRBJ2-2, reads GAGVSQSPSNKVTEKGKDVELRCDPISGHTALYWYRQSLGQGLEFLIYFQGNSAPDKSGLPSDRFSAERTGGSVSTLTIQRTQQEDSAVYLCASSSSRYTGELFFGEGSRLTVL.

The chain couples TRBV9 to TRBJ2-2; the match to TRBD1 covers 7 bases. Trimming took 5 bases from V and 5 from J; bases not matched to a gene: 9. Germline CDR1 reads SGDLS; CDR2 reads YYNGEE. This CDR3 comprises 15 residues. The CDR3 loop reads CASSWDSLDTGELFF. The CDR3 DNA follows: TGTGCCAGCAGTTGGGACAGCCTGGATACCGGGGAGCTGTTTTTT.

This clone was detected only a few times. The gene calls are TRBV6-1 and TRBJ1-4, with TRBD1 matching 8 bases. From germline, CDR1 is MNHNS and CDR2 SASEGT. This CDR3 contains 15 residues. V was clipped by 5 bases and J by 10 bases; unmatched bases: 12. DNA for the CDR3: TGTGCCAGCAGTACCGGACAGGGTTTGATCGGAAAACTGTTTTTT. This translates into CASSTGQGLIGKLFF.

This clone was counted between two and nine times. V and J are TRBV2 and TRBJ2-2; TRBD2 aligns across 7 bases. The V gene end was trimmed by 7 bases and the J gene end by 8 bases; junction bases not matched to a gene: 13. The V gene's germline CDR1 is SNHLY and CDR2 FYNNEI. The CDR3 has 15 amino acids. The CDR3 is CASTMSRGLLGELFF. CDR3 DNA: TGTGCCAGCACGATGTCACGGGGACTATTGGGGGAGCTGTTTTTT.

The V gene is TRBV30, the J gene TRBJ2-6; D perhaps matches TRBD2 (6 bases). V was pared by 8 bases and J by 6 bases, with 20 bases between. The germline gives CDR1 GTSNPN, CDR2 SVGIG (reference sequence). CDR3 length: 15 amino acids. The CDR3 bases are TGTGCCCGGGGATTAGGAACGGGGGAGGCCAACGTCCTGACTTTC. Amino acid sequence: CARGLGTGEANVLTF. The complete variable domain, with remaining parts taken from reference TRBV30 and TRBJ2-6, reads SQTIHQWPATLVQPVGSPLSLECTVEGTSNPNLYWYRQAAGRGLQLLFYSVGIGQISSEVPQNLSASRPQDRQFILSSKKLLLSDSGFYLCARGLGTGEANVLTFGAGSRLTVL.

V usage is TRBV7-9 and J usage is TRBJ2-5; D is uncertain. The CDR3 totals 15 residues. The V and J ends lost 1 base and 5 bases respectively, with 14 bases between them. Germline CDR1 is SEHNR and CDR2 is FQNEAQ (reference sequence). This CDR3 reads CASSLGPGPRETQYF. CDR3 nucleotide sequence: TGTGCCAGCAGCTTAGGACCGGGTCCGCGGGAGACCCAGTACTTC.